One and the same sample provided the 30 T cell receptor beta chains below, sequenced in a study of blood T cell repertoires in COVID-19. Some clones are missing from TCRdb's copy, which holds only in-frame ones; the method was immunoSEQ multiplex PCR. The sample has around 170,000 clones, roughly 87% seen once. Sequences were obtained from PBMCs or T cells enriched from blood (not recorded which). These receptors were taken from a woman between 45 and 65 years old who had recovered from COVID-19.

This clone was detected only a few times. The chain combines TRBV18 with TRBJ2-1; D is unresolved. CDR3 size: 16 residues. Per germline, CDR1 KGHSH and CDR2 LQKENI. Between the trimmed V and J ends, which lost 4 bases and 0 bases, there was a span of 13 bases. This chain's CDR3 is CASSLTGPSSYNEQFF. The CDR3 DNA reads TGTGCCAGCTCACTAACGGGTCCTAGCTCCTACAATGAGCAGTTCTTC.

The rearrangement uses TRBV7-2 and TRBJ2-7, with 9 bases fitting TRBD2. The V segment lost 1 base and the J segment 2 bases; nucleotides outside the gene matches: 0. Germline lookup yields CDR1 SGHTA and CDR2 FQGNSA. The CDR3 contains 14 residues. The CDR3 loop reads CASSLGLAAYEQYF. The CDR3 region has the DNA TGTGCCAGCAGCTTAGGACTAGCGGCCTACGAGCAGTACTTC.

J is TRBJ1-6 and V is TRBV2, with 9 bases that match TRBD1. Germline V gene lookup returns CDR1 SNHLY and CDR2 FYNNEI. Trimming at V came to 7 bases and at J to 7 bases, leaving 2 bases not matched to a gene. This CDR3 has 13 residues. The CDR3 region is CASTGQGNSPLHF. CDR3 in DNA: TGTGCCAGCACGGGACAGGGAAATTCACCCCTCCACTTT.

V and J are TRBV19 and TRBJ1-2; no firm D call. Germline V gene data show CDR1 as LNHDA and CDR2 as SQIVND (reference sequence). The V gene lost 4 bases and the J gene lost 1 base, with 10 bases spanning the gap. CDR3 length: 14 amino acids. CDR3 loop: CASSTTKNNYGYTF. The CDR3 nucleotides read TGTGCCAGTAGTACAACAAAAAATAACTATGGCTACACCTTC.

The gene calls are TRBV5-6 and TRBJ2-2; D is possibly TRBD1 (6 bases). CDR3 length: 16 amino acids. V was clipped by 5 bases and J by 0 bases, with 14 bases between them. Germline V gene data show CDR1 as SGHDT and CDR2 as YYEEEE. DNA for the CDR3: TGTGCCAGCAGTCCAACAGGGTCCCCGAACACCGGGGAGCTGTTTTTT. This gives the protein CASSPTGSPNTGELFF.

The chain joins TRBV30 to TRBJ1-1, with a weak D call TRBD1 (5 bases). Per germline, CDR1 GTSNPN and CDR2 SVGIG (reference sequence). V dropped 4 bases and J dropped 2 bases, with 17 bases sitting between them. The CDR3 has 15 residues. CDR3 in amino acids: CAWIPLTVSNTEAFF. CDR3 coding DNA: TGTGCCTGGATTCCTCTGACAGTTAGCAACACTGAAGCTTTCTTT.

In this sample, this clone turned up a few times. The chain has TRBV21-1 and TRBJ1-6; the tabulated D call, TRBD1, remains unverified against the DNA. TRBV21-1 is a known pseudogene. CDR3 size: 15 residues. This CDR3 is CANMDTSSYNSPLHF. The CDR3 bases are TGTGCCAATATGGACACCAGCTCCTATAATTCACCCCTCCACTTT.

This sequence joins TRBV6-5 and TRBJ1-4; TRBD1 is a possible D gene (6 bases). CDR1 is MNHEY and CDR2 is SVGAGI in the germline V gene. The CDR3 is made up of 15 amino acids. The V end was cut by 6 bases, the J end by 8 bases, with 19 bases between. As DNA, the CDR3 is TGTGCCAGCAGAACAGGGAAGGGCCGGTACGAAAAACTGTTTTTT. It encodes CASRTGKGRYEKLFF.

V usage is TRBV28 and J usage is TRBJ2-5; 7 bases are a match to TRBD1. Losses at the gene ends were 5 bases for V and 5 bases for J; bases not matched to a gene: 11. The CDR3 runs to 15 residues. CDR1 and CDR2 from the germline V gene are MDHEN and SYDVKM. The CDR3, as DNA: TGTGCCAGCAGTATGGACAGGTCAAAGGGCGAGACCCAGTACTTC. Protein: CASSMDRSKGETQYF.

The chain couples TRBV7-2 to TRBJ1-3; 7 positions match TRBD1. The CDR3 loop spans 15 amino acids. The V gene's germline CDR1 is SGHTA and CDR2 FQGNSA. V was clipped by 3 bases and J by 0 bases; unmatched bases: 2. The CDR3 DNA follows: TGTGCCAGCAGCTTGACAGGGCTCTCTGGAAACACCATATATTTT. Translation gives CASSLTGLSGNTIYF. Based on the CDR3 plus reference TRBV7-2 and TRBJ1-3, the full variable domain is GAGVSQSPSNKVTEKGKDVELRCDPISGHTALYWYRQSLGQGLEFLIYFQGNSAPDKSGLPSDRFSAERTGGSVSTLTIQRTQQEDSAVYLCASSLTGLSGNTIYFGEGSWLTVV.

V usage is TRBV11-3 and J usage is TRBJ2-2, with a tentative D call TRBD2 (6 bases). Germline CDR1 SGHNT, CDR2 YENEEA. The CDR3 contains 18 residues. V lost 1 base and J 4 bases, leaving 19 bases between the germline ends. In nucleotides, the CDR3 is TGTGCCAGCAGCTTAGGAGTCTCCCCGACAGCGGGCACCGGGGAGCTGTTTTTT. The encoded protein is CASSLGVSPTAGTGELFF.

The count of this clone is one. The genes are TRBV4-2 and TRBJ2-7; TRBD1 agrees at 9 bases. The CDR3 consists of 15 residues. The germline V gene has CDR1 LGHNA and CDR2 YNFKEQ. V lost 1 base and J lost 1; bases outside the gene matches: 2. The CDR3 coding sequence is TGTGCCAGCAGCCAAGGGACAGGGGAATCCTACGAGCAGTACTTC. Protein product: CASSQGTGESYEQYF.

The chain joins TRBV28 to TRBJ2-1; 12 bases agree with TRBD2. The germline CDR1 and CDR2 sequences are MDHEN and SYDVKM. The CDR3 contains 15 residues. Unmatched junction bases numbered 8, after V lost 5 bases and J lost 9 bases. This chain's CDR3 is CASSPWTSGDGEQFF. CDR3 coding DNA: TGTGCCAGCAGTCCCTGGACTAGCGGGGATGGTGAGCAGTTCTTC.

J is TRBJ1-2 and V is TRBV4-1; no firm D call. The CDR3 sequence is 17 residues long. CDR1 is MGHRA, CDR2 YSYEKL, per germline. V lost 0 bases and J 3 bases, leaving 17 bases between the germline ends. CDR3 sequence: CASSQDTGKEPHYGYTF. CDR3 DNA: TGCGCCAGCAGCCAAGATACCGGGAAGGAACCGCACTATGGCTACACCTTC.

V is TRBV11-2 and J is TRBJ1-2; D uncertain. The V gene's germline CDR1 is SGHAT and CDR2 FQNNGV. V gave up 2 bases and J gave up 1 base, with 5 bases separating them. The CDR3 covers 13 residues. As DNA, the CDR3 is TGTGCCAGCAGCTTACAGGATAACTATGGCTACACCTTC. Encoded protein: CASSLQDNYGYTF. Based on the CDR3 plus reference TRBV11-2 and TRBJ1-2, the full variable domain is EAGVAQSPRYKIIEKRQSVAFWCNPISGHATLYWYQQILGQGPKLLIQFQNNGVVDDSQLPKDRFSAERLKGVDSTLKIQPAKLEDSAVYLCASSLQDNYGYTFGSGTRLTVV.

The chain carries TRBV7-2 and TRBJ2-3; 10 bases are shared with TRBD2. The CDR3 sequence is 16 residues long. Germline CDR1 SGHTA, CDR2 FQGNSA. V lost 7 bases, J lost 2 bases, and 9 bases stayed unmatched. CDR3 sequence (DNA): TGTGCCAGCACCCCCCTCAGCGGGAGGGCCACAGATACGCAGTATTTT. Residues: CASTPLSGRATDTQYF.

CDR3 sequence: CASSISGSGYEQYF. The DNA of the CDR3 is TGTGCCAGCAGCATTAGCGGAAGTGGATACGAGCAGTACTTC. The V gene is TRBV28, the J gene TRBJ2-7; D possibly corresponds to TRBD2 (6 bases). The CDR3 covers 14 residues. Looked up from germline, CDR1 is MDHEN and CDR2 is SYDVKM. Trimming stripped 6 bases from V and 4 bases from J, with 16 bases between.

This clone was detected only a few times. This chain links TRBV9 with TRBJ2-2, with 7 bases that match TRBD2. Per germline, CDR1 SGDLS and CDR2 YYNGEE. This CDR3 region has 15 residues. V lost 3 bases, J lost 5 bases, and 7 bases stayed unmatched. The CDR3 protein is CASSGDGGGTGELFF. Here the CDR3 DNA reads TGTGCCAGCAGCGGCGACGGCGGGGGAACCGGGGAGCTGTTTTTT.

The rearrangement joins TRBV6-5 to TRBJ2-7, with 7 bases lining up with TRBD1. Per germline, CDR1 MNHEY and CDR2 SVGAGI. Trimming at V came to 6 bases and at J to 4 bases, leaving 9 bases not matched to a gene. The CDR3 has 14 amino acids. Here the CDR3 DNA reads TGTGCCAGCAGCCGAATTGGGACAGCTTACGAGCAGTACTTC. Its translation is CASSRIGTAYEQYF.

This sequence joins TRBV12-3 or TRBV12-4 and TRBJ1-2; D call uncertain. The V and J ends lost 5 bases and 8 bases respectively, with 9 bases between them. The CDR3 loop spans 11 amino acids. CDR3 nucleotides: TGTGCCAGCAGTGCAGCGGGAGGCTACACCTTC. It encodes CASSAAGGYTF.

The chain uses TRBV2 and TRBJ1-5, with D possibly TRBD1 on 5 matching bases. Germline V gene lookup returns CDR1 SNHLY and CDR2 FYNNEI. The CDR3 consists of 13 residues. Trimming removed 6 bases at V and 4 bases at J, with 10 bases between. As DNA, the CDR3 is TGTGCCAGCAGATACAGGCAGAATCAGCCCCAGCATTTT. Encoded protein: CASRYRQNQPQHF.

V usage is TRBV19 and J usage is TRBJ2-1, with TRBD2 as a possible D gene (5 bases). Germline V gene lookup returns CDR1 LNHDA and CDR2 SQIVND (reference sequence). Trimming cost V 5 bases and J 7 bases, with 15 bases left between them. The CDR3 is 14 residues long. The CDR3 region has the DNA TGTGCCAGTAGTCGGACGGGGAATGGTAATGAGCAGTTCTTC. Translated: CASSRTGNGNEQFF.

J is TRBJ1-2 and V is TRBV19; no clear D. There are 14 residues in the CDR3. Trimming stripped 5 bases from V and 5 bases from J, with 15 bases between. Per germline, CDR1 LNHDA and CDR2 SQIVND (reference sequence). This CDR3 reads CASSPSGSGYGYTF. The CDR3 region has the DNA TGTGCCAGTAGTCCTTCCGGCAGCGGGTATGGCTACACCTTC. The full variable domain, in which reference TRBV19 and TRBJ1-2 provide the parts outside the CDR3, is DGGITQSPKYLFRKEGQNVTLSCEQNLNHDAMYWYRQDPGQGLRLIYYSQIVNDFQKGDIAEGYSVSREKKESFPLTVTSAQKNPTAFYLCASSPSGSGYGYTFGSGTRLTVV.

This rearrangement joins TRBV4-3 to TRBJ2-1; 10 positions agree with TRBD2. CDR1 and CDR2 (germline): LGHNA, YSLEER. Trimming took 0 bases from V and 3 from J; bases not matched to a gene: 5. This CDR3 contains 17 residues. The CDR3 sequence is CASSQERTSGLYNEQFF. CDR3 sequence (DNA): TGCGCCAGCAGCCAAGAGAGGACTAGCGGACTCTACAATGAGCAGTTCTTC.

The chain carries TRBV10-3 and TRBJ2-3, with 9 bases fitting TRBD1. Germline CDR1 is ENHRY and CDR2 is SYGVKD. The CDR3 totals 17 residues. V was pared by 6 bases and J by 2 bases, with 12 bases of the junction left unmatched. The CDR3 spells CAIRGGLTGGHTDTQYF. CDR3 bases: TGTGCCATCAGGGGTGGTCTGACAGGGGGACACACAGATACGCAGTATTTT.

This clone appeared once. The genes are TRBV29-1 and TRBJ2-1; D may be TRBD2 (8 bases). The V gene's germline CDR1 is SQVTM and CDR2 ANQGSEA. Trimming took 7 bases from V and 4 from J, leaving 14 bases between them. This CDR3 is built from 13 residues. DNA of the CDR3: TGCAGCGCGGGAGGGGGACAGTACAATGAGCAGTTCTTC. Protein sequence: CSAGGGQYNEQFF.

The V and J genes are TRBV6-5 and TRBJ2-5; D unresolved. Germline CDR1 and CDR2: MNHEY and SVGAGI. Between the trimmed V and J ends, which lost 8 bases and 3 bases, there was a span of 16 bases. The CDR3 has 14 residues. The CDR3 here is CASSLRTEKETQYF. The CDR3 nucleotides read TGTGCCAGCTCGCTCCGAACAGAGAAAGAGACCCAGTACTTC.

The chain has TRBV5-1 and TRBJ2-7; the D is unclear. The germline V gene encodes CDR1 SGHRS and CDR2 YFSETQ. Trimming took 4 bases from V and 4 from J, leaving 12 bases between them. This CDR3 spans 13 amino acids. CDR3 sequence reads: CASSLLPDYEQYF. Written as DNA, the CDR3 is TGCGCCAGCAGCCTCCTTCCAGATTACGAGCAGTACTTC.

The chain links TRBV28 to TRBJ2-1; tentative D call: TRBD2 (7 bases). V was pared by 9 bases and J by 0 bases, with 15 bases between. CDR3 length: 15 amino acids. CDR1 MDHEN and CDR2 SYDVKM come from the germline V gene. CDR3 sequence: CASLRGGVSYNEQFF. CDR3 in DNA: TGTGCCAGTCTTCGCGGGGGCGTCTCCTACAATGAGCAGTTCTTC.

V gene TRBV28 combines with J gene TRBJ2-2; 7 nucleotides line up with TRBD2. Trimming at V came to 3 bases and at J to 1 base, leaving 2 bases not matched to a gene. The CDR3 is 15 amino acids. From germline, CDR1 is MDHEN and CDR2 SYDVKM. CDR3 region: CASSLPSGNTGELFF. The CDR3 region has the DNA TGTGCCAGCAGTTTGCCTAGCGGGAACACCGGGGAGCTGTTTTTT.